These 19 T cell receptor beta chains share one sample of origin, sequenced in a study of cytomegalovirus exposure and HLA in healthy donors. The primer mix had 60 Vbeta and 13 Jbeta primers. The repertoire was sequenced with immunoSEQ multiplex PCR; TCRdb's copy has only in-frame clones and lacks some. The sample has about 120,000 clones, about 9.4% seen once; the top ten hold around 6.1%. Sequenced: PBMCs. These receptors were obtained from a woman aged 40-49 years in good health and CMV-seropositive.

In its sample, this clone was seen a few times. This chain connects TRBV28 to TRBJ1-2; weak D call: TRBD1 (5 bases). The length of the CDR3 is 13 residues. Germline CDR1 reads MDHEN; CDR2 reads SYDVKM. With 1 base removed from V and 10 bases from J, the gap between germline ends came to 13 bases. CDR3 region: CASSLLEKDTYTF. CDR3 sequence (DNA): TGTGCCAGCAGTTTATTAGAAAAGGACACCTACACCTTC.

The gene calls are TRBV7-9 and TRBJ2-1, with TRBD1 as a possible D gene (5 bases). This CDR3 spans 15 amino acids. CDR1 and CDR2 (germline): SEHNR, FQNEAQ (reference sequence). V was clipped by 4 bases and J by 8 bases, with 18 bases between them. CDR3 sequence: CASSSDREGTDEQFF. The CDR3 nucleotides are TGTGCCAGCAGCTCCGACAGAGAAGGTACCGATGAGCAGTTCTTC.

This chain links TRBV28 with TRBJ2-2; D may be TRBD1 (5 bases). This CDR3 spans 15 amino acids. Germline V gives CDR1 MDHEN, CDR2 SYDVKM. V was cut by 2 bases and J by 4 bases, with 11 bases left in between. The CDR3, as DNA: TGTGCCAGCAGTTTACTGGGGCGGCGCACCGGGGAGCTGTTTTTT. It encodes CASSLLGRRTGELFF.

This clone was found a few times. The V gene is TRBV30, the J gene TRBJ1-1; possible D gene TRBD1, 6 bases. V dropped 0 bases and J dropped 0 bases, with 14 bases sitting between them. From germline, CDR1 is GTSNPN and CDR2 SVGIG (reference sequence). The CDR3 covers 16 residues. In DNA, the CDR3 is TGTGCCTGGAGTGTACTCCCCCAGGGGCTGAACACTGAAGCTTTCTTT. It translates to CAWSVLPQGLNTEAFF.

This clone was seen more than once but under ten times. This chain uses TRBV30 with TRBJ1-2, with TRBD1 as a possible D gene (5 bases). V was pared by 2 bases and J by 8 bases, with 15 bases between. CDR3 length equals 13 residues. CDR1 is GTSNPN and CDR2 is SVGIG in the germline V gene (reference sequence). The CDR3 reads CAWSNAGGWGYTF. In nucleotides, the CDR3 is TGTGCCTGGAGTAATGCGGGGGGGTGGGGCTACACCTTC.

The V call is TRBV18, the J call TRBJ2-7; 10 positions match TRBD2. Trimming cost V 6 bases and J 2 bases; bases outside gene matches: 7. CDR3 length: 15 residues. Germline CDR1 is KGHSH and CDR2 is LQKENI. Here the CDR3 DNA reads TGTGCCAGCTCCCCTAGCGGGGGACTCCCCTACGAGCAGTACTTC. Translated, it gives CASSPSGGLPYEQYF.

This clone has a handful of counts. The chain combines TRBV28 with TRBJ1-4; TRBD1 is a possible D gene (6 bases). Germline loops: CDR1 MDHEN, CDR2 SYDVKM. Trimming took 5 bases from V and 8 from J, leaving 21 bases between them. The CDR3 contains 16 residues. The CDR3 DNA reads TGTGCCAGCAGTGCTTCAGGGGAGGGGAATAGGGAAAAACTGTTTTTT. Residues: CASSASGEGNREKLFF.

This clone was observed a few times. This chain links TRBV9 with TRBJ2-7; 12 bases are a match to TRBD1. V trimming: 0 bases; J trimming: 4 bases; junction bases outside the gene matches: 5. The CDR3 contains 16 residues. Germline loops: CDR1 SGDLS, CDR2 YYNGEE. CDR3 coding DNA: TGTGCCAGCAGCGTAGGGGGGGGACAGGGGGCGTACGAGCAGTACTTC. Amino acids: CASSVGGGQGAYEQYF.

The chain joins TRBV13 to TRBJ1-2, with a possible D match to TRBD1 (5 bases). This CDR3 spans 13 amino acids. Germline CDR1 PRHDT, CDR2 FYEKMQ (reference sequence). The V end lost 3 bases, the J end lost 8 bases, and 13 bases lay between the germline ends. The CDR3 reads CASSFRQPKGYTF. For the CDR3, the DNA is TGTGCCAGCAGCTTCCGACAGCCTAAAGGCTACACCTTC.

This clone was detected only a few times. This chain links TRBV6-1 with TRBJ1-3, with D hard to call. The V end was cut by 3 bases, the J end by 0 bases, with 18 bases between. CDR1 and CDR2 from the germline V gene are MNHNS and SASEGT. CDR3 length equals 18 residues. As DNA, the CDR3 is TGTGCCAGCAGTGACCCCATACATGGACTGTACTCTGGAAACACCATATATTTT. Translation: CASSDPIHGLYSGNTIYF.

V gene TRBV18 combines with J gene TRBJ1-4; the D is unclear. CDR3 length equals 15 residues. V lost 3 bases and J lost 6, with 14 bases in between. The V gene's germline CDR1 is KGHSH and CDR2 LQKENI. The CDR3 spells CASSPLAGVDEKLFF. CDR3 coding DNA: TGTGCCAGCTCACCCCTCGCGGGCGTCGATGAAAAACTGTTTTTT.

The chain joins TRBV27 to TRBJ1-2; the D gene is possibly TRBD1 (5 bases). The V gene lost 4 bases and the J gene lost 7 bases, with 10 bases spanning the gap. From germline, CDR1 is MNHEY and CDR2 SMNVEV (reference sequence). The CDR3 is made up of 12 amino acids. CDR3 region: CASSSQGFGYTF. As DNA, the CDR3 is TGTGCCAGCAGTTCGCAGGGCTTTGGCTACACCTTC.

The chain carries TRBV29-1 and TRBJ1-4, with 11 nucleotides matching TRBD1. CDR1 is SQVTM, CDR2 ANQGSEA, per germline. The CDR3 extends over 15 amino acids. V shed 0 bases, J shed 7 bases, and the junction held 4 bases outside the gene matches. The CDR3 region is CSVEDRTGGGEKLFF. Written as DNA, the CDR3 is TGCAGCGTTGAAGATAGGACAGGGGGCGGTGAAAAACTGTTTTTT.

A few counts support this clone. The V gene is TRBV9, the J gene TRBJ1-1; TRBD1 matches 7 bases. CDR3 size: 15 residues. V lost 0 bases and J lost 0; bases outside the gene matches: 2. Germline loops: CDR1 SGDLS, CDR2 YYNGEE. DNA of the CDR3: TGTGCCAGCAGCGTAGGTGGGACAGTGAACACTGAAGCTTTCTTT. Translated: CASSVGGTVNTEAFF.

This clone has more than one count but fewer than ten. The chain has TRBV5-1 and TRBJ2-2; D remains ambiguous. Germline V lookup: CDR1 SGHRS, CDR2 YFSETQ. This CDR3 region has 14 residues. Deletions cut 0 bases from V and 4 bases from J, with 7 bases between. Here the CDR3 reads CASSLGSFTGELFF. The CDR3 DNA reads TGCGCCAGCAGCTTGGGGAGTTTCACCGGGGAGCTGTTTTTT. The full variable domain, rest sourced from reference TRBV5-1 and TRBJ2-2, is KAGVTQTPRYLIKTRGQQVTLSCSPISGHRSVSWYQQTPGQGLQFLFEYFSETQRNKGNFPGRFSGRQFSNSRSEMNVSTLELGDSALYLCASSLGSFTGELFFGEGSRLTVL.

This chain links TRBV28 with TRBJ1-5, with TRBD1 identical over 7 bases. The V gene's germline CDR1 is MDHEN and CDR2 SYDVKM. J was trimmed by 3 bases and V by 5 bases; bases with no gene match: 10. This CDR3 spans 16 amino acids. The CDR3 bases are TGTGCCAGCAGTCTCCCCAAGACAGGGTACAATCAGCCCCAGCATTTT. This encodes CASSLPKTGYNQPQHF.

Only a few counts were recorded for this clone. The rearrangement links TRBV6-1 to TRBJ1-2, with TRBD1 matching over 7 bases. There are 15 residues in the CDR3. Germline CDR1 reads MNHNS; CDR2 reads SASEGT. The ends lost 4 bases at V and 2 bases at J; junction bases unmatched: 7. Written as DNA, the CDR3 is TGTGCCAGCAGTGTCCGACAGGGCTCCAACTATGGCTACACCTTC. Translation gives CASSVRQGSNYGYTF.

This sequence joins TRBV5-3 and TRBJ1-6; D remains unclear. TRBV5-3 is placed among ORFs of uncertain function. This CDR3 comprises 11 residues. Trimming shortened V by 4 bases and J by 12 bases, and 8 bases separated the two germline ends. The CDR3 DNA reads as TGTGCCAGAAGCCCCCTTATACCCCTCCACTTT. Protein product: CARSPLIPLHF.

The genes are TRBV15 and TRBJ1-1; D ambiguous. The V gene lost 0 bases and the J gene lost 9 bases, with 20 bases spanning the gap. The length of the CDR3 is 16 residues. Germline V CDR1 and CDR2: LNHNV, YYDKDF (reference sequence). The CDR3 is CATSRDRSPSFGKAFF. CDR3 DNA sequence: TGTGCCACCAGCAGAGATAGGTCCCCCTCCTTCGGGAAAGCTTTCTTT. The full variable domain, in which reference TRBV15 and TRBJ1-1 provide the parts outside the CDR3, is DAMVIQNPRYQVTQFGKPVTLSCSQTLNHNVMYWYQQKSSQAPKLLFHYYDKDFNNEADTPDNFQSRRPNTSFCFLDIRSPGLGDTAMYLCATSRDRSPSFGKAFFGQGTRLTVV.